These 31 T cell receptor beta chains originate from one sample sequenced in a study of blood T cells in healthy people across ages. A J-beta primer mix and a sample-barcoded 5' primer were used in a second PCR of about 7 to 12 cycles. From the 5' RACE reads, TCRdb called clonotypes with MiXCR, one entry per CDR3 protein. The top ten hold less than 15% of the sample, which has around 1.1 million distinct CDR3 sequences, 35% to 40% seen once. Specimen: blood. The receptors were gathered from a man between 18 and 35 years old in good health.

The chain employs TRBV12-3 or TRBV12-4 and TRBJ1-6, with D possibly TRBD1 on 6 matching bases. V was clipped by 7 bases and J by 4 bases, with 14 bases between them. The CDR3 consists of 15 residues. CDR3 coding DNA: TGTGCCAGCAAAGGGGGGGCGCGATATAATTCACCCCTCCACTTT. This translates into CASKGGARYNSPLHF.

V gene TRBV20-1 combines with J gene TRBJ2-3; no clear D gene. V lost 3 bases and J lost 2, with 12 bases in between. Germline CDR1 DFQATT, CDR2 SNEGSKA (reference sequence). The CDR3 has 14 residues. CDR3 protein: CSASVVSNTDTQYF. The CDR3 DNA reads TGCAGTGCTAGCGTGGTCTCCAACACAGATACGCAGTATTTT.

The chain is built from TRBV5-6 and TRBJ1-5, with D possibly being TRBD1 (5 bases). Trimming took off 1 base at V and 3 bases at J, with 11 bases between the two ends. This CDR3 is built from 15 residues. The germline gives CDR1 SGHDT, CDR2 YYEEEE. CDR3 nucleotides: TGTGCCAGCAGCTTGAGGGAGGGGCCCAATCAGCCCCAGCATTTT. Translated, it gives CASSLREGPNQPQHF.

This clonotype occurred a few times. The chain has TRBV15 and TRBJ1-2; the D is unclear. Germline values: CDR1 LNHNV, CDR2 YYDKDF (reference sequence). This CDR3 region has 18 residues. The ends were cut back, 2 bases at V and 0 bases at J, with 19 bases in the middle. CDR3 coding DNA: TGTGCCACCAGCAGACTCCCCACCGAGGGCGCAACTAACTATGGCTACACCTTC. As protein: CATSRLPTEGATNYGYTF.

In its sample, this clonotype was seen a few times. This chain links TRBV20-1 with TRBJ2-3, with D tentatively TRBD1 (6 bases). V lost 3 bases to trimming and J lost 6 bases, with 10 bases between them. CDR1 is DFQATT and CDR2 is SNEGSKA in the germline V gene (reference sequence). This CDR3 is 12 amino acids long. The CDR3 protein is CSASSGADTQYF. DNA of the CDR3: TGCAGTGCTAGTTCAGGGGCGGATACGCAGTATTTT.

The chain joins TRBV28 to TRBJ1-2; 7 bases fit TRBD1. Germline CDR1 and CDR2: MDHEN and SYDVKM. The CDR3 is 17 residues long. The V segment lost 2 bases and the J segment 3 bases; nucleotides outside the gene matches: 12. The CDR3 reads CASSLTYRGLTDYGYTF. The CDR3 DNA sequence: TGTGCCAGCAGTTTAACCTACAGGGGCCTCACGGACTATGGCTACACCTTC.

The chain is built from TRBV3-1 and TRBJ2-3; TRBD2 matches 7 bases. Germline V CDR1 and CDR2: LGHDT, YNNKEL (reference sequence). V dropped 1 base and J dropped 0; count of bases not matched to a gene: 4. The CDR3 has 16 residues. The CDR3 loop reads CASSQVYSGSTDTQYF. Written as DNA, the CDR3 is TGTGCCAGCAGCCAAGTTTATAGCGGGAGCACAGATACGCAGTATTTT.

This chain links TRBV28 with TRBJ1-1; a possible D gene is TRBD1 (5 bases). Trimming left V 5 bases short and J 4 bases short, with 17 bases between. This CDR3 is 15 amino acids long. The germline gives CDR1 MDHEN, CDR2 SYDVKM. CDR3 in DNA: TGTGCCAGCAGTGAGCCCCGGTCAGGGAGCACTGAAGCTTTCTTT. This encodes CASSEPRSGSTEAFF.

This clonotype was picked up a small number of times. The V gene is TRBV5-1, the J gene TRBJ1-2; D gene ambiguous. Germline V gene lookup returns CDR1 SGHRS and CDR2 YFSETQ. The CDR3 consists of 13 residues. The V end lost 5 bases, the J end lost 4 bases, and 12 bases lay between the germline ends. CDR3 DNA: TGCGCCAGCAGTCCGCCGGTGGGCTATGGCTACACCTTC. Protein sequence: CASSPPVGYGYTF.

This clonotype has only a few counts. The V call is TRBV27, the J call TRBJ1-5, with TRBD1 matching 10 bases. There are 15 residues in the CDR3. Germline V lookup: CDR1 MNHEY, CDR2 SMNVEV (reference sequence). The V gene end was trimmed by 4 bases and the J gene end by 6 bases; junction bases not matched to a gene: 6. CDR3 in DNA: TGTGCCAGCAGTTGGGGGACAGGGGCGAGTCAGCCCCAGCATTTT. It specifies CASSWGTGASQPQHF.

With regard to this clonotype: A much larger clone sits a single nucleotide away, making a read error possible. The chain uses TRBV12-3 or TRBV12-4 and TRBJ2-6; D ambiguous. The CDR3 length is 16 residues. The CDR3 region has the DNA TGTGCCAGCCGTTTTGGGTGGGCGGCTGGGGCCAACGTCCTGACTTTC. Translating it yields CASRFGWAAGANVLTF.

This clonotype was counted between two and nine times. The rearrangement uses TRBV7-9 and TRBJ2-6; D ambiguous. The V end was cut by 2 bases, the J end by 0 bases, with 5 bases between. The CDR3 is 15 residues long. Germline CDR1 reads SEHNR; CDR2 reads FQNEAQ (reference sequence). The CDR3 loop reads CASSLSSSGANVLTF. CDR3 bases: TGTGCCAGCAGCTTAAGTAGCTCTGGGGCCAACGTCCTGACTTTC.

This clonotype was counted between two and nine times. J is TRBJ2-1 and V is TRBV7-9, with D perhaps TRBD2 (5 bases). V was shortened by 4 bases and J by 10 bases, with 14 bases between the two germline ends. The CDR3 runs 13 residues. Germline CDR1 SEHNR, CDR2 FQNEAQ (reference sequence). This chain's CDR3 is CASSSGSLAEQFF. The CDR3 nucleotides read TGTGCCAGCAGCTCGGGATCCCTAGCAGAGCAGTTCTTC.

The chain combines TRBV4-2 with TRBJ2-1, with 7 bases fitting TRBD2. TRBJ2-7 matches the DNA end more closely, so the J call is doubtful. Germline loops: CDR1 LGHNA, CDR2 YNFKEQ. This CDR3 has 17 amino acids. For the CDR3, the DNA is TGTGCCAGCAGCCTAATATTCGGGACTACCAACTACAATGAGCAGTACTTC. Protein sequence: CASSLIFGTTNYNEQYF.

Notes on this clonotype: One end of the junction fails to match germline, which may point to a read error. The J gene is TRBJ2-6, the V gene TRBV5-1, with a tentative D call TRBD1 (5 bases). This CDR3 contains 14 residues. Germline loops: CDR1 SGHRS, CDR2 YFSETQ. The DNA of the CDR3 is TGCGCCAGGTCACAGAATCATGGGGCCAACATCCTGACTTTC. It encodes CARSQNHGANILTF.

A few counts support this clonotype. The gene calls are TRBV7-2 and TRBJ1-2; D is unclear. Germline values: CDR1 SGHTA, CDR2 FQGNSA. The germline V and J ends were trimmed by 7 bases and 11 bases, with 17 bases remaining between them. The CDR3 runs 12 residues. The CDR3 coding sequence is TGTGCCAGCACCTATGAGGGATTCGGTTACACCTTC. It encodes CASTYEGFGYTF.

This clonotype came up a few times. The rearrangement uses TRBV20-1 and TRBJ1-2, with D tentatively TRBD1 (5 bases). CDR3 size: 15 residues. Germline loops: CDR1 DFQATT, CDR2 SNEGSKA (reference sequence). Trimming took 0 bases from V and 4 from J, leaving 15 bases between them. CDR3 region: CSARDSGHTAYGYTF. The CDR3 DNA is TGCAGTGCTAGAGATAGCGGACACACGGCCTATGGCTACACCTTC.

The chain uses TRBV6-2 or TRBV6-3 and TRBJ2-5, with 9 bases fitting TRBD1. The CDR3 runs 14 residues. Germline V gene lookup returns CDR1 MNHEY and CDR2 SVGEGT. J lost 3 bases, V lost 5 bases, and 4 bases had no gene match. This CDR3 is CASSGQGREETQYF. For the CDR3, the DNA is TGTGCCAGCAGTGGACAGGGGCGCGAAGAGACCCAGTACTTC.

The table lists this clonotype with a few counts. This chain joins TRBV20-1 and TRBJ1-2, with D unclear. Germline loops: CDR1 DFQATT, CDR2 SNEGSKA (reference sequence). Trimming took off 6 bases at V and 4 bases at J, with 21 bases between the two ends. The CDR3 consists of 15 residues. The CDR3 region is CSAPSWGELAYGYTF. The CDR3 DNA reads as TGCAGTGCCCCAAGTTGGGGAGAGTTGGCCTATGGCTACACCTTC.

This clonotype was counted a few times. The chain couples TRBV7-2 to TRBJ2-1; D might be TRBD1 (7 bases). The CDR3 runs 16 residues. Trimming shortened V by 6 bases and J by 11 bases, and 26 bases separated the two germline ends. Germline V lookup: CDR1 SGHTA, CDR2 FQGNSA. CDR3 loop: CASSLVVGGQTRKQFF. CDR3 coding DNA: TGTGCCAGCAGTCTAGTAGTGGGGGGACAGACGCGAAAGCAGTTCTTC.

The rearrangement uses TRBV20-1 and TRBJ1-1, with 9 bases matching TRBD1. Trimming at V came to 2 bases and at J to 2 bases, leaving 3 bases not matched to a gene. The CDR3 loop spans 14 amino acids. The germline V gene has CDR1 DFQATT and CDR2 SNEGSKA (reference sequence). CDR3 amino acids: CSARRTGDNTEAFF. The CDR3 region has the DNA TGCAGTGCTAGAAGGACAGGGGATAACACTGAAGCTTTCTTT.

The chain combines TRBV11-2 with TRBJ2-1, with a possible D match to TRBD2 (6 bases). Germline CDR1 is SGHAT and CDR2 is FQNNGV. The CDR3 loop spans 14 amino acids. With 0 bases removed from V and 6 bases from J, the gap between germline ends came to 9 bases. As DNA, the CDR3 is TGTGCCAGCAGCTTAGACCGGACTACCAATGAGCAGTTCTTC. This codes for CASSLDRTTNEQFF.

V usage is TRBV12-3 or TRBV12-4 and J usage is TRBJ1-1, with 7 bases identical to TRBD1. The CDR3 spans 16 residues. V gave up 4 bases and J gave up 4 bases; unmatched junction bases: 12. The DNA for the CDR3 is TGTGCCAGCAGTTCCGGGCAGGGGGGGGTTGGCACTGAAGCTTTCTTT. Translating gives CASSSGQGGVGTEAFF.

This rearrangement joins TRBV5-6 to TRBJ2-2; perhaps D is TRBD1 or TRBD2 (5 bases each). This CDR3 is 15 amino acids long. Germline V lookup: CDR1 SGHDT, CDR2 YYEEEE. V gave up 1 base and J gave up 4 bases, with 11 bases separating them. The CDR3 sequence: CASSLYLGTTGELFF. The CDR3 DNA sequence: TGTGCCAGCAGCTTGTATCTCGGGACCACCGGGGAGCTGTTTTTT.

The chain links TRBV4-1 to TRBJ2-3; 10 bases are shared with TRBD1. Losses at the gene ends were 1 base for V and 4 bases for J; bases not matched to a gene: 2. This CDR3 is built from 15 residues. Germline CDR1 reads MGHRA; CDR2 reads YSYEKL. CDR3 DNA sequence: TGCGCCAGCAGCCAAGGAGACAGGGGGCCAGATACGCAGTATTTT. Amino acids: CASSQGDRGPDTQYF.

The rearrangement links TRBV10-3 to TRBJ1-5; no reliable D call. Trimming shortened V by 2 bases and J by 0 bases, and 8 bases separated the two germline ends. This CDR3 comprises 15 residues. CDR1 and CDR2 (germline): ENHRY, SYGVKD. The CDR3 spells CAISETGFSNQPQHF. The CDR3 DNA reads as TGTGCCATCAGTGAGACTGGGTTTAGCAATCAGCCCCAGCATTTT.

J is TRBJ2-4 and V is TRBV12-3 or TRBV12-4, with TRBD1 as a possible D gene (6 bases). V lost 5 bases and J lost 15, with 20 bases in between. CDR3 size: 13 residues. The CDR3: CASSLRDTGKRYF. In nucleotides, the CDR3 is TGTGCCAGCAGTCTCCGGGACACGGGGAAGCGGTACTTC.

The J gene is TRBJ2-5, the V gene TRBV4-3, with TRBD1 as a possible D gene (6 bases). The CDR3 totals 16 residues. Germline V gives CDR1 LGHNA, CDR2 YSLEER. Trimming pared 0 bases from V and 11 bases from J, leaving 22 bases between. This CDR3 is CASSQDLRQGFNEQYF. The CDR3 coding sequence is TGCGCCAGCAGCCAAGATCTGCGTCAGGGGTTTAATGAGCAGTACTTC.

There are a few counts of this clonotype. The chain's CDR3 is CASSYYPYLNTGELFF. CDR3 DNA: TGTGCCAGCAGTTACTACCCGTATTTGAACACCGGGGAGCTGTTTTTT. V usage is TRBV6-5 and J usage is TRBJ2-2; unclear D gene. The CDR3 consists of 16 residues. Germline-derived CDR1 and CDR2 are MNHEY and SVGAGI. V lost 1 base and J lost 1, with 10 bases in between.

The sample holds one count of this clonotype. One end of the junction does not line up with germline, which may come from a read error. CDR3 loop: CASSWSGLSADTQYF. CDR3 bases: TGCGCCAGCAGTTGGTCTGGACTAAGTGCAGATACGCAGTATTTT. The chain is built from TRBV12-3 or TRBV12-4 and TRBJ2-3; tentatively, D is TRBD2 (6 bases). The CDR3 has 15 amino acids.

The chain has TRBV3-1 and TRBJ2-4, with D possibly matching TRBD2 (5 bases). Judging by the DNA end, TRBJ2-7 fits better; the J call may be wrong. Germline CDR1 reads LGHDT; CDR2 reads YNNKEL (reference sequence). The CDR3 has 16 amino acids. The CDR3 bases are TGTGCCAGCAGCTCCCCAAGGCCCAGCGGTAACTACGAGCAGTACTTC. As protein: CASSSPRPSGNYEQYF.